Shown below are 16 T cell receptor beta chains from a single sample sequenced in a study of cytomegalovirus exposure and HLA in healthy donors (dated by TCRdb to 2015 to 2018). The library came from the immunoSEQ multiplex PCR assay. For the multiplex PCR, a mixture combining 60 forward primers for TCR Vbeta segments and 13 reverse primers for TCR Jbeta segments was used. Imported from immuneACCESS, the table was reduced by TCRdb to in-frame sequences with V and J called. These copies leave out some clones; in studies compared against another copy, an unresolved V gene accounts for under half, and the cause of the remainder is not known. The sample yields about 82,000 clones; roughly 63% were counted once. 20% to 25% of the sample rests with the top ten. What was sequenced was PBMCs. All receptors come from a woman between 45 and 65 years old in good health and CMV-seropositive.

The V and J genes are TRBV4-1 and TRBJ1-1; D may be TRBD1 (5 bases). Trimming shortened V by 0 bases and J by 3 bases, and 11 bases separated the two germline ends. The CDR3 runs 15 residues. Germline lookup yields CDR1 MGHRA and CDR2 YSYEKL. CDR3 amino acids: CASSQDGFRDTEAFF. CDR3 sequence (DNA): TGCGCCAGCAGCCAAGATGGATTCAGGGACACTGAAGCTTTCTTT.

The chain employs TRBV11-2 and TRBJ2-1; 9 positions match TRBD2. Trimming removed 1 base from V and 7 bases from J; junction bases left unmatched: 11. Germline CDR1 reads SGHAT; CDR2 reads FQNNGV. The CDR3 has 17 amino acids. This CDR3 reads CASSLGSLAGRWNEQFF. The DNA for the CDR3 is TGTGCCAGCAGCTTAGGCAGTCTAGCGGGGAGATGGAATGAGCAGTTCTTC. The whole variable domain, remainder taken from reference TRBV11-2 and TRBJ2-1, is EAGVAQSPRYKIIEKRQSVAFWCNPISGHATLYWYQQILGQGPKLLIQFQNNGVVDDSQLPKDRFSAERLKGVDSTLKIQPAKLEDSAVYLCASSLGSLAGRWNEQFFGPGTRLTVL.

The rearrangement links TRBV19 to TRBJ1-2; D possibly corresponds to TRBD1 (5 bases). The germline V and J ends were trimmed by 4 bases and 5 bases, with 17 bases remaining between them. Germline CDR1 LNHDA, CDR2 SQIVND (reference sequence). The CDR3 totals 15 residues. CDR3 protein: CASSKVTAGTYGYTF. The CDR3, as DNA: TGTGCCAGTAGTAAGGTGACAGCAGGAACTTATGGCTACACCTTC.

This clone was seen more than once but under ten times. This chain joins TRBV2 and TRBJ2-1; tentatively, D is TRBD1 (5 bases). The germline V gene encodes CDR1 SNHLY and CDR2 FYNNEI. The CDR3 has 12 amino acids. The V end lost 7 bases, the J end lost 10 bases, and 14 bases lay between the germline ends. The CDR3 spells CASNRQGEEQFF. For the CDR3, the DNA is TGTGCCAGCAATCGGCAGGGTGAGGAGCAGTTCTTC.

This chain uses TRBV27 with TRBJ2-7; maybe TRBD1 (5 bases). This CDR3 region has 13 residues. The V gene lost 2 bases and the J gene lost 3 bases, with 8 bases spanning the gap. Germline CDR1 MNHEY, CDR2 SMNVEV (reference sequence). The DNA for the CDR3 is TGTGCCAGCAGTTTAAGGCAGGGCTACGAGCAGTACTTC. Its translation is CASSLRQGYEQYF.

The V and J genes are TRBV9 and TRBJ1-1; a weak D match, TRBD1 (6 bases). The germline V gene has CDR1 SGDLS and CDR2 YYNGEE. The germline V and J ends were trimmed by 4 bases and 0 bases, with 13 bases remaining between them. This CDR3 region has 15 residues. In DNA form, the CDR3 reads TGTGCCAGCAGCTCCCGGGACAATATGAACACTGAAGCTTTCTTT. Encoded protein: CASSSRDNMNTEAFF.

The chain employs TRBV30 and TRBJ1-1; TRBD1 aligns across 8 bases. V was pared by 3 bases and J by 7 bases, with 7 bases of the junction left unmatched. From germline, CDR1 is GTSNPN and CDR2 SVGIG (reference sequence). CDR3 length: 13 amino acids. CDR3 sequence reads: CAWSLDREDEAFF. The CDR3 nucleotides read TGTGCCTGGAGCTTGGACAGGGAGGATGAAGCTTTCTTT.

In its sample, this clone was seen once. The rearrangement uses TRBV7-9 and TRBJ2-1; 7 positions match TRBD1. This CDR3 region has 12 residues. Trimming took 5 bases from V and 13 from J; bases not matched to a gene: 8. The germline gives CDR1 SEHNR, CDR2 FQNEAQ (reference sequence). The CDR3: CASSGDSYGQFF. The CDR3 DNA reads as TGTGCCAGCAGCGGGGACAGTTACGGACAGTTCTTC.

Only a few counts were recorded for this clone. The V gene is TRBV14, the J gene TRBJ2-7, with 10 bases aligning to TRBD1. Germline values: CDR1 SGHDN, CDR2 FVKESK. With 6 bases clipped from V and 2 bases from J, the junction kept 7 bases outside the gene matches. This CDR3 has 15 amino acids. The CDR3 nucleotides read TGTGCCAGCAGTCAACGGGACAGGGGAGCCTACGAGCAGTACTTC. Translated: CASSQRDRGAYEQYF.

The chain links TRBV10-3 to TRBJ1-5; 11 positions agree with TRBD1. Trimming took 9 bases from V and 5 from J; bases not matched to a gene: 3. The CDR3 has 13 amino acids. Germline V gene sequence: CDR1 ENHRY, CDR2 SYGVKD. The CDR3, as DNA: TGTGCCATTGGACAGGGGGCTGATCAGCCCCAGCATTTT. Protein: CAIGQGADQPQHF.

This clone occurred a few times. The chain recombines TRBV7-2 with TRBJ1-2, with D possibly being TRBD1 (5 bases). CDR1 and CDR2 from the germline V gene are SGHTA and FQGNSA. Trimming took off 0 bases at V and 4 bases at J, with 9 bases between the two ends. The length of the CDR3 is 14 residues. The CDR3 region is CASSLAGALYGYTF. The CDR3 DNA is TGTGCCAGCAGCTTAGCAGGGGCCCTCTATGGCTACACCTTC. Full variable domain (rest looked up from reference TRBV7-2 and TRBJ1-2): GAGVSQSPSNKVTEKGKDVELRCDPISGHTALYWYRQSLGQGLEFLIYFQGNSAPDKSGLPSDRFSAERTGGSVSTLTIQRTQQEDSAVYLCASSLAGALYGYTFGSGTRLTVV.

This clone was observed a handful of times. J is TRBJ2-5 and V is TRBV10-3, with D unclear. Germline CDR1 ENHRY, CDR2 SYGVKD. V was cut by 0 bases and J by 4 bases, with 12 bases left in between. This CDR3 is 15 amino acids long. Here the CDR3 reads CAISESQRLSETQYF. Here the CDR3 DNA reads TGTGCCATCAGTGAGTCCCAGAGACTTTCAGAGACCCAGTACTTC.

V and J are TRBV6-6 and TRBJ2-2; TRBD2 agrees at 9 bases. The J segment lost 1 base and the V segment lost 7 bases, leaving 4 bases of the junction unmatched. The CDR3 totals 15 residues. Germline V gene sequence: CDR1 MNHNY, CDR2 SVGAGI (reference sequence). The CDR3 coding sequence is TGTGCCAGCAACCTTAGCGGGGGGAACACCGGGGAGCTGTTTTTT. Its translation is CASNLSGGNTGELFF.

J is TRBJ2-3 and V is TRBV18; 8 bases fit TRBD2. With 2 bases clipped from V and 1 base from J, the junction kept 5 bases outside the gene matches. From germline, CDR1 is KGHSH and CDR2 LQKENI. This CDR3 comprises 16 residues. CDR3 loop: CASSPRGSGGTDTQYF. As DNA, the CDR3 is TGTGCCAGCTCACCAAGGGGTAGCGGGGGCACAGATACGCAGTATTTT.

This clone has a handful of counts. This chain links TRBV29-1 with TRBJ1-2; D may be TRBD1 (5 bases). The CDR3 length is 14 residues. The V gene lost 6 bases and the J gene lost 5 bases, with 19 bases spanning the gap. The germline CDR1 and CDR2 sequences are SQVTM and ANQGSEA. CDR3 protein: CSVQGDGGTYGYTF. Here the CDR3 DNA reads TGCAGCGTCCAAGGAGATGGTGGGACTTATGGCTACACCTTC.

V and J are TRBV2 and TRBJ2-1; D uncertain. V shed 6 bases and J shed 2 bases, with 14 bases lying between them. Germline CDR1 reads SNHLY; CDR2 reads FYNNEI. There are 15 residues in the CDR3. The chain's CDR3 is CASRRLQKTYNEQFF. CDR3 bases: TGTGCCAGCAGACGTTTGCAGAAAACCTACAATGAGCAGTTCTTC.